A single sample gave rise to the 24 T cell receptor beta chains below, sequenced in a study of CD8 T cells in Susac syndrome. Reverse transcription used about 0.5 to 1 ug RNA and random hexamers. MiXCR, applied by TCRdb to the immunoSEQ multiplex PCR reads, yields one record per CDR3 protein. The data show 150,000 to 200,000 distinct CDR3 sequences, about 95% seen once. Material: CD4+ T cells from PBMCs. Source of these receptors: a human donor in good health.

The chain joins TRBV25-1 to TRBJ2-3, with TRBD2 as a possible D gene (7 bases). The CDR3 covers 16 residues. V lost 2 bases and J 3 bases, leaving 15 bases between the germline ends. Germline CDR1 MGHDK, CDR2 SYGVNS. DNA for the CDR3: TGTGCCAGCAGTGAAGGAAGGGGGAGGGCGACAGATACGCAGTATTTT. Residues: CASSEGRGRATDTQYF.

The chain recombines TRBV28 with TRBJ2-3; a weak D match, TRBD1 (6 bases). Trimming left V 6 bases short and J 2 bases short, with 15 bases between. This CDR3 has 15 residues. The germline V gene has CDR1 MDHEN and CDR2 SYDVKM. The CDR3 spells CASSRDTPITDTQYF. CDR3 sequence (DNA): TGTGCCAGCAGCCGGGACACCCCGATCACAGATACGCAGTATTTT.

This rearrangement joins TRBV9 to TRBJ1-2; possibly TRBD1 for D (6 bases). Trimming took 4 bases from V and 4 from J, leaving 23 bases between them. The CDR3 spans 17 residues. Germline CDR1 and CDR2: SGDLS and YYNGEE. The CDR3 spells CASSSGQSRKEGYGYTF. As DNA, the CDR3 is TGTGCCAGCAGCTCCGGACAGTCGAGAAAGGAGGGCTATGGCTACACCTTC.

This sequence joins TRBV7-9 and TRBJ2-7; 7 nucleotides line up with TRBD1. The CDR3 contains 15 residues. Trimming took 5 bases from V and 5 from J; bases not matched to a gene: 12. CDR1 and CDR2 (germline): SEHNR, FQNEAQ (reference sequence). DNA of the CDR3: TGTGCCAGCAGCCCCTCGGGACAGCCTTCTGACGAGCAGTACTTC. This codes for CASSPSGQPSDEQYF.

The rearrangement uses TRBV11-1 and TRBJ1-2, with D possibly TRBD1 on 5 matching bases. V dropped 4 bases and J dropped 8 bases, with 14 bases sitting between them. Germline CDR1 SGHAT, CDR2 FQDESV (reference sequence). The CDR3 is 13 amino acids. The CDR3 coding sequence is TGTGCCAGCAGCTATCAACAGGCCCGAGGCTACACCTTC. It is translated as CASSYQQARGYTF.

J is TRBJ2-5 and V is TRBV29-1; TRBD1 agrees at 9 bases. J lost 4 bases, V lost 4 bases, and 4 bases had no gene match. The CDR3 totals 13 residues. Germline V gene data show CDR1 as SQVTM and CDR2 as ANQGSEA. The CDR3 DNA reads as TGCAGCGTTGCGGGACAGGGTGGAGAGACCCAGTACTTC. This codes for CSVAGQGGETQYF.

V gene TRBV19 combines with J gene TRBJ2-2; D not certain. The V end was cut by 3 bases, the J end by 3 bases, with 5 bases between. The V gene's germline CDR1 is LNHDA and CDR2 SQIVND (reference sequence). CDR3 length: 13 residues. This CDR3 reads CASSIGHTGELFF. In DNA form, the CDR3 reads TGTGCCAGTAGTATCGGACACACCGGGGAGCTGTTTTTT.

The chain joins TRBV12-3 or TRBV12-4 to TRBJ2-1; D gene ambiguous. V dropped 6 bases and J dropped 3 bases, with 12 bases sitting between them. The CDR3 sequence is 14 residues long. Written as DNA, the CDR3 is TGTGCCAGCAGCCCAAGAGCTGACTACAATGAGCAGTTCTTC. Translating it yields CASSPRADYNEQFF.

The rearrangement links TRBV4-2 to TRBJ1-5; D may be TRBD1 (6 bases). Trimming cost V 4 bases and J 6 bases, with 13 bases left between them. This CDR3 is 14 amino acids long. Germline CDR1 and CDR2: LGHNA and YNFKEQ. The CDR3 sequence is CASSLRQAGQPQHF. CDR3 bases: TGTGCCAGCAGCCTCCGACAGGCTGGTCAGCCCCAGCATTTT.

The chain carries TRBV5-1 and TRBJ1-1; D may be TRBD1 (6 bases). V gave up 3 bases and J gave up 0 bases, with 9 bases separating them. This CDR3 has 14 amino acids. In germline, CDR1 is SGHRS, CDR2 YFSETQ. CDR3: CASSSTGMNTEAFF. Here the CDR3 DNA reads TGCGCCAGCAGCTCCACAGGGATGAACACTGAAGCTTTCTTT.

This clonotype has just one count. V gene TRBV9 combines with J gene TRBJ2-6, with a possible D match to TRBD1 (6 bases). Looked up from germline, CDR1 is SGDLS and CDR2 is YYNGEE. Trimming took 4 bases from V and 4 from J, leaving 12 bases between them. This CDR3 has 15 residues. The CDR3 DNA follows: TGTGCCAGCAGCAAAACAGGGTTCGGGGCCAACGTCCTGACTTTC. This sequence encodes CASSKTGFGANVLTF.

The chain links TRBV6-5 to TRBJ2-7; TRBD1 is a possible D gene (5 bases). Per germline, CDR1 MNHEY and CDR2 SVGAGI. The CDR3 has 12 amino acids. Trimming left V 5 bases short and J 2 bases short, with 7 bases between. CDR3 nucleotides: TGTGCCAGCAGTGACAGAACCTACGAGCAGTACTTC. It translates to CASSDRTYEQYF.

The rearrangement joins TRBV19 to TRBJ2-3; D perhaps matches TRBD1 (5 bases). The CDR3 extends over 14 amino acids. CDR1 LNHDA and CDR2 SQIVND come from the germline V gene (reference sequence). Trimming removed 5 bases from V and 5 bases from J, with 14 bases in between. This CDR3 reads CASSALGAIDTQYF. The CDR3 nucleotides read TGTGCCAGTAGTGCCCTAGGGGCCATAGATACGCAGTATTTT.

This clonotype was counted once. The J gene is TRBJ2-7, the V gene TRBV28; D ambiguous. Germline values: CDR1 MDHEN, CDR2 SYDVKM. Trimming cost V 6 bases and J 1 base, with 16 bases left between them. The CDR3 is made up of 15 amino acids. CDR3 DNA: TGTGCCAGCAGCCCCCCTGGTATTCGGTCCTACGAGCAGTACTTC. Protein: CASSPPGIRSYEQYF.

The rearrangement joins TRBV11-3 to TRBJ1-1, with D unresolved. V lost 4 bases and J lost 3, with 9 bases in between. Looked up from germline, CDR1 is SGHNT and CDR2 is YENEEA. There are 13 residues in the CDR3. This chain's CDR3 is CASSSNFYTEAFF. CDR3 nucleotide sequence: TGTGCCAGCAGCTCTAATTTCTACACTGAAGCTTTCTTT.

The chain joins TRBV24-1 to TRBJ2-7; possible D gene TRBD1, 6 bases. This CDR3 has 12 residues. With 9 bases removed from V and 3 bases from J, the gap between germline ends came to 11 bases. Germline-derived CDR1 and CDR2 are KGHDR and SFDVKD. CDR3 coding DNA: TGTGCCACCGAAGGACAGAACTACGAGCAGTACTTC. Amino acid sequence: CATEGQNYEQYF.

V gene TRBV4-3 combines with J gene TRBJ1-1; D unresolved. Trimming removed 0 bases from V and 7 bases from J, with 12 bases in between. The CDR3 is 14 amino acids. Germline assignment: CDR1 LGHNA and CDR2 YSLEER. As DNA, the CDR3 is TGCGCCAGCAGCCAAGACTACTCGACGGATGAAGCTTTCTTT. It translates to CASSQDYSTDEAFF.

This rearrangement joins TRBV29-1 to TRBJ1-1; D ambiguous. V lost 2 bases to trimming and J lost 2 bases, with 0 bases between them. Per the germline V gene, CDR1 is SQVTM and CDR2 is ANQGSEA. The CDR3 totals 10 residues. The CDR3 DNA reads TGCAGCGTTGAAAACACTGAAGCTTTCTTT. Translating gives CSVENTEAFF.

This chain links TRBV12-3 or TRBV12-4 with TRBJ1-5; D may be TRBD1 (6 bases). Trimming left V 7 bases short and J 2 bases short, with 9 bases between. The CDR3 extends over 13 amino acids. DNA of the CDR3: TGTGCCAGCACCCGACAGGGCAATCAGCCCCAGCATTTT. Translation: CASTRQGNQPQHF.

The CDR3 protein is CAWSVRFRGLGGYTF. CDR3 sequence (DNA): TGTGCCTGGAGTGTACGGTTCAGGGGGCTGGGTGGCTACACCTTC. This chain connects TRBV30 to TRBJ1-2; the match to TRBD1 covers 8 bases. The V gene's germline CDR1 is GTSNPN and CDR2 SVGIG (reference sequence). Unmatched junction bases numbered 10, after V lost 0 bases and J lost 7 bases. The CDR3 consists of 15 residues. The whole variable domain, filled in from reference TRBV30 and TRBJ1-2, reads SQTIHQWPATLVQPVGSPLSLECTVEGTSNPNLYWYRQAAGRGLQLLFYSVGIGQISSEVPQNLSASRPQDRQFILSSKKLLLSDSGFYLCAWSVRFRGLGGYTFGSGTRLTVV.

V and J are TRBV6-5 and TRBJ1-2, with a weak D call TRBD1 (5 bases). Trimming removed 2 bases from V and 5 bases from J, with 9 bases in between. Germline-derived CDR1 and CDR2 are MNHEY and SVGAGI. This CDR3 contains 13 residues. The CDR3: CASSYKGLYGYTF. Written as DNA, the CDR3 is TGTGCCAGCAGTTACAAGGGACTTTATGGCTACACCTTC.

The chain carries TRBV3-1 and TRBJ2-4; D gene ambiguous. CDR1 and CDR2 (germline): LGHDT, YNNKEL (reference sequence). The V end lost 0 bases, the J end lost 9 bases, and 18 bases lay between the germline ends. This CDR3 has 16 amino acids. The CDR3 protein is CASSQEPIPLLGIQYF. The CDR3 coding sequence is TGTGCCAGCAGCCAAGAGCCTATACCTCTCCTAGGCATTCAGTACTTC. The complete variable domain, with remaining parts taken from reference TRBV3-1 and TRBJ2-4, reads DTAVSQTPKYLVTQMGNDKSIKCEQNLGHDTMYWYKQDSKKFLKIMFSYNNKELIINETVPNRFSPKSPDKAHLNLHINSLELGDSAVYFCASSQEPIPLLGIQYFGAGTRLSVL.

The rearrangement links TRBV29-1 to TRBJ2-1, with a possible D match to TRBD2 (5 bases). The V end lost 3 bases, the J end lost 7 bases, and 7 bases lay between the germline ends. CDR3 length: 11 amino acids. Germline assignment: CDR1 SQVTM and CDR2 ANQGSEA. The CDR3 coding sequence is TGCAGCGTTGAGGAGCGGAATGAGCAGTTCTTC. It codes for CSVEERNEQFF.

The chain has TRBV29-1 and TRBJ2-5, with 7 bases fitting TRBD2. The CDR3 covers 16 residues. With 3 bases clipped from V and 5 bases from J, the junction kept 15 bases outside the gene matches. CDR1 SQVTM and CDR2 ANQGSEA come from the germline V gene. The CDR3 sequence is CSVDSFGGTPLETQYF. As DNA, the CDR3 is TGCAGCGTTGACTCGTTCGGGGGGACTCCTCTTGAGACCCAGTACTTC.